This TCR beta chain was sequenced during a study of T cells after yellow fever vaccination. Whole-study findings and limits: High-abundance clonotypes from the bulk population could contaminate FACS-sorted repertoires.

V shed 2 bases, J shed 2 bases, and the junction held 15 bases outside the gene matches. Germline assignment: CDR1 SEHNR and CDR2 FQNEAQ (reference sequence). The CDR3 extends over 19 amino acids. One entry per CDR3 protein, called by TCRdb with MiXCR from the 5' RACE reads. The sample consists of about 310,000 distinct CDR3 sequences, around 3.9% of them appearing once. This clonotype was observed a handful of times. No antigen is known for it. The clonotype originates from a man younger than 30 who received the YFV17D yellow fever vaccine. The rearrangement joins TRBV7-9 to TRBJ2-5, with 9 bases identical to TRBD1. The starting material was PBMCs, obtained on the day of the yellow fever booster vaccination. The CDR3 bases are TGTGCCAGCAGCTTACAAGGGACAGGGATGGTGATAGGGCAAGAGACCCAGTACTTC. Translating it yields CASSLQGTGMVIGQETQYF.